This record concerns one T cell receptor (beta chain) sequence. The antigen is not known. Libraries were prepared by immunoSEQ multiplex PCR; TCRdb keeps only in-frame clonotypes and omits some of them. The table records about 150,000 clones, under 95% of them present only once. This entry belongs to a study of T cell responses to AZD1222 COVID-19 vaccine. Overall study findings and caveats: Once two AZD1222 doses were given, Spike-specific TCR breadth and depth went up.

The sequence was obtained from an adult in good health. The source material was peripheral blood, sampled on day 0 of AZD1222 vaccination.

The CDR3 DNA is TGTGCCAGTAGTCCGGGACAGCACTCTGGAAACACCATATATTTT. Its translation is CASSPGQHSGNTIYF. The chain carries TRBV19 and TRBJ1-3, with 7 bases aligning to TRBD1. Germline V gene lookup returns CDR1 LNHDA and CDR2 SQIVND (reference sequence). The CDR3 runs to 15 residues. The J segment lost 0 bases and the V segment lost 5 bases, leaving 4 bases of the junction unmatched.